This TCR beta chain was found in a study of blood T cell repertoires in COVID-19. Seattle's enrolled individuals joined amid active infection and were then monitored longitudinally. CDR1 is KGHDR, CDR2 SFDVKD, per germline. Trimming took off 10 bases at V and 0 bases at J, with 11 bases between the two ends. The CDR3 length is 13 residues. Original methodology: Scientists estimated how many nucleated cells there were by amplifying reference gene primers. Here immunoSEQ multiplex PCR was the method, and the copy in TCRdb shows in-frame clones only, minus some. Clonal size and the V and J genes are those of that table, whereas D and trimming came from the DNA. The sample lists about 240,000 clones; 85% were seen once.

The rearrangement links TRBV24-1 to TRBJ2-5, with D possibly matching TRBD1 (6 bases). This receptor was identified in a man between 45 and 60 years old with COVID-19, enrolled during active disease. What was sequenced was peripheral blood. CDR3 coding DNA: TGTGCCACTTCCACAGGGAACCAAGAGACCCAGTACTTC. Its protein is CATSTGNQETQYF.